One and the same sample provided the 28 T cell receptor beta chains below, sequenced in a study of diagnostic markers for celiac disease. Using the reads, TCRdb records one entry per CDR3 protein without DNA. The sample table includes about 4,000 distinct CDR3 sequences. Sequenced: either unsorted cells or a sorted T cell fraction (not recorded which). The origin of the receptors is a human donor. This table probably holds off-target reads from a library built for another chain.

This clonotype ranks as medium-sized (0.01 to 0.1%) in terms of frequency. This chain joins TRBV24-1 and TRBJ2-7; TCRdb names TRBD1, which stays unverified in the absence of DNA. This CDR3 spans 13 amino acids. Looked up from germline, CDR1 is KGHDR and CDR2 is SFDVKD. CDR3 amino acids: CATRGTGGDEQYF.

This chain uses TRBV5-6 with TRBJ1-5. Germline lookup yields CDR1 SGHDT and CDR2 YYEEEE. The CDR3 is made up of 14 amino acids. CDR3: CASSLRTPAEPQHF.

This clonotype shows up as medium-sized by frequency. V and J are TRBV20-1 and TRBJ2-1; no DNA is available, so the TRBD2 call from TCRdb remains unchecked. This CDR3 is 16 amino acids long. Germline-derived CDR1 and CDR2 are DFQATT and SNEGSKA (reference sequence). The CDR3 spells CSADHSTRKARDEQFF.

This chain uses TRBV12-3 or TRBV12-4 with TRBJ2-5; the TRBD1 assignment by TCRdb is unverifiable without DNA. This CDR3 comprises 16 residues. CDR3 in amino acids: CASSLFGTLGMETQYF.

The chain uses TRBV27 and TRBJ2-1; TCRdb designates TRBD1, a call that cannot be tested without DNA. This CDR3 comprises 12 residues. Germline values: CDR1 MNHEY, CDR2 SMNVEV (reference sequence). The CDR3 protein is CASSLWGNEQFF.

The V call is TRBV7-8, the J call TRBJ2-2; no DNA is available, so the TRBD2 call from TCRdb remains unchecked. This CDR3 is 16 amino acids long. Germline assignment: CDR1 SGHVS and CDR2 FQNEAQ. The CDR3 reads CASSLRRLVNTGELFF.

V usage is TRBV19 and J usage is TRBJ1-5. The CDR3 covers 11 residues. The germline gives CDR1 LNHDA, CDR2 SQIVND (reference sequence). The CDR3 sequence is CASSIGQPQHF.

The chain couples TRBV28 to TRBJ1-4; TCRdb picks TRBD1, but there is no DNA to check that call. Germline V CDR1 and CDR2: MDHEN, SYDVKM. The CDR3 is made up of 13 amino acids. The CDR3 protein is CASSSTGNEKLFF.

This chain uses TRBV6-2 or TRBV6-3 with TRBJ2-7; the D gene TCRdb calls, TRBD1, cannot be checked with no DNA. Germline V CDR1 and CDR2: MNHEY, SVGEGT. The CDR3 is 14 amino acids. This chain's CDR3 is CASSSSRGRDEQYF.

CDR3 residues: CASSEGVGSMPQHF. The chain employs TRBV7-9 and TRBJ1-5; TCRdb calls TRBD1, which cannot be checked without DNA. Germline CDR1 is SEHNR and CDR2 is FQNEAQ (reference sequence). The CDR3 sequence is 14 residues long.

According to its frequency, this clonotype is medium-sized (0.01 to 0.1%). The chain uses TRBV20-1 and TRBJ1-1; TCRdb's D call, TRBD1, is unchecked because there is no DNA. This CDR3 spans 12 amino acids. Germline loops: CDR1 DFQATT, CDR2 SNEGSKA (reference sequence). CDR3 protein: CSAPDPGIGAFF.

This clonotype registers medium-sized by frequency. The V call is TRBV27, the J call TRBJ1-5; the TRBD1 assignment by TCRdb is unverifiable without DNA. In germline, CDR1 is MNHEY, CDR2 SMNVEV (reference sequence). The CDR3 loop spans 16 amino acids. CDR3 loop: CASSLQGQGRNQPQHF.

This clonotype registers large by frequency. The V gene is TRBV4-3, the J gene TRBJ2-4. The germline gives CDR1 LGHNA, CDR2 YSLEER. CDR3 length equals 15 residues. CDR3 sequence: CASSLAWVAKNIQYF.

According to its frequency, this clonotype is medium-sized. V is TRBV25-1 and J is TRBJ1-6. Germline V gives CDR1 MGHDK, CDR2 SYGVNS. The CDR3 is 14 residues long. The CDR3 loop reads CASSSRGLNSPLHF.

In terms of frequency, this clonotype is medium-sized. V and J are TRBV7-2 and TRBJ2-7; TCRdb names TRBD2, which stays unverified in the absence of DNA. This CDR3 spans 13 amino acids. CDR1 SGHTA and CDR2 FQGNSA come from the germline V gene. The CDR3 protein is CASSRATRREQYF.

This clonotype ranks as medium-sized (0.01 to 0.1%) in terms of frequency. The rearrangement links TRBV20-1 to TRBJ1-2; lacking DNA, the TRBD1 call made by TCRdb goes unchecked. The CDR3 contains 15 residues. Germline V gives CDR1 DFQATT, CDR2 SNEGSKA (reference sequence). CDR3 amino acids: CSARPGVRADYGYTF.

V and J are TRBV5-1 and TRBJ2-5. CDR1 and CDR2 (germline): SGHRS, YFSETQ. This CDR3 contains 13 residues. The CDR3 loop reads CASSWGVQETQYF.

The V call is TRBV6-5, the J call TRBJ1-4. Germline V gene lookup returns CDR1 MNHEY and CDR2 SVGAGI. The CDR3 is 17 amino acids. The chain's CDR3 is CASSYSAPRRANEKLFF.

This chain uses TRBV28 with TRBJ1-2; the TCRdb call, TRBD1, lacks DNA for checking. The V gene's germline CDR1 is MDHEN and CDR2 SYDVKM. CDR3 size: 14 residues. The CDR3 sequence: CASRMGRGGYGYTF.

The rearrangement joins TRBV24-1 to TRBJ2-1; TCRdb returns TRBD1, unconfirmable since there is no DNA. CDR3 length: 15 amino acids. CDR1 and CDR2 from the germline V gene are KGHDR and SFDVKD. This chain's CDR3 is CATSDVGQGSKEQFF.

This clonotype counts as medium-sized by frequency. This chain uses TRBV5-1 with TRBJ1-5; as DNA is missing, the TRBD1 call by TCRdb cannot be tested. Germline CDR1 is SGHRS and CDR2 is YFSETQ. CDR3 length: 15 amino acids. CDR3 sequence: CASSPTGQSNQPQHF. The entire variable domain, with the rest obtained from reference TRBV5-1 and TRBJ1-5, is as follows: KAGVTQTPRYLIKTRGQQVTLSCSPISGHRSVSWYQQTPGQGLQFLFEYFSETQRNKGNFPGRFSGRQFSNSRSEMNVSTLELGDSALYLCASSPTGQSNQPQHFGDGTRLSIL.

The chain joins TRBV6-6 to TRBJ2-7; absent DNA, TCRdb's TRBD1 call cannot be checked. The germline CDR1 and CDR2 sequences are MNHNY and SVGAGI (reference sequence). This CDR3 region has 14 residues. CDR3 loop: CASSDTGGSYEQYF.

By frequency, this clonotype is medium-sized. V is TRBV4-2 and J is TRBJ1-2. The CDR3 totals 15 residues. CDR1 LGHNA and CDR2 YNFKEQ come from the germline V gene. The CDR3 here is CASSQELGHGYGYTF.

V and J are TRBV5-1 and TRBJ2-2; the TCRdb call, TRBD1, lacks DNA for checking. CDR1 and CDR2 from the germline V gene are SGHRS and YFSETQ. The CDR3 extends over 14 amino acids. The CDR3 loop reads CASTGQGATGELFF.

Measured by frequency, this clonotype is medium-sized. The chain employs TRBV12-3 or TRBV12-4 and TRBJ2-2. This CDR3 contains 15 residues. The CDR3 loop reads CASTQGRADTGELFF.

The rearrangement joins TRBV18 to TRBJ1-1. The CDR3 sequence is 14 residues long. The V gene's germline CDR1 is KGHSH and CDR2 LQKENI. CDR3 sequence reads: CASSPGGGSTEAFF. The whole variable domain, filled in from reference TRBV18 and TRBJ1-1, reads NAGVMQNPRHLVRRRGQEARLRCSPMKGHSHVYWYRQLPEEGLKFMVYLQKENIIDESGMPKERFSAEFPKEGPSILRIQQVVRGDSAAYFCASSPGGGSTEAFFGQGTRLTVV.

This chain connects TRBV20-1 to TRBJ1-1; TCRdb indicates TRBD1, and absent DNA this call remains unverified. The CDR3 consists of 14 residues. Germline CDR1 and CDR2: DFQATT and SNEGSKA (reference sequence). The CDR3 sequence: CSARDPNRDTEAFF.

This chain joins TRBV12-3 or TRBV12-4 and TRBJ2-1; TCRdb returns TRBD1, unconfirmable since there is no DNA. The CDR3 length is 16 residues. The chain's CDR3 is CASSRTGLLSYNEQFF.